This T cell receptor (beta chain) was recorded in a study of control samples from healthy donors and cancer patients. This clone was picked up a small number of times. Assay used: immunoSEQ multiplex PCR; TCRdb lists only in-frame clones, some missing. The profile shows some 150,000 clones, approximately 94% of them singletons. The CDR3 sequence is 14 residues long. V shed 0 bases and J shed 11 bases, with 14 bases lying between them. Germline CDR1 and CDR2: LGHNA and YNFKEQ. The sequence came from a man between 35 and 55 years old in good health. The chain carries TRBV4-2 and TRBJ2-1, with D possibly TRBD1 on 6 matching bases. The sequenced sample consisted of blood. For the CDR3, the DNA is TGTGCCAGCAGCCAAGAGGGGGACACAATGAAGCAGTTCTTC. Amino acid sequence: CASSQEGDTMKQFF.